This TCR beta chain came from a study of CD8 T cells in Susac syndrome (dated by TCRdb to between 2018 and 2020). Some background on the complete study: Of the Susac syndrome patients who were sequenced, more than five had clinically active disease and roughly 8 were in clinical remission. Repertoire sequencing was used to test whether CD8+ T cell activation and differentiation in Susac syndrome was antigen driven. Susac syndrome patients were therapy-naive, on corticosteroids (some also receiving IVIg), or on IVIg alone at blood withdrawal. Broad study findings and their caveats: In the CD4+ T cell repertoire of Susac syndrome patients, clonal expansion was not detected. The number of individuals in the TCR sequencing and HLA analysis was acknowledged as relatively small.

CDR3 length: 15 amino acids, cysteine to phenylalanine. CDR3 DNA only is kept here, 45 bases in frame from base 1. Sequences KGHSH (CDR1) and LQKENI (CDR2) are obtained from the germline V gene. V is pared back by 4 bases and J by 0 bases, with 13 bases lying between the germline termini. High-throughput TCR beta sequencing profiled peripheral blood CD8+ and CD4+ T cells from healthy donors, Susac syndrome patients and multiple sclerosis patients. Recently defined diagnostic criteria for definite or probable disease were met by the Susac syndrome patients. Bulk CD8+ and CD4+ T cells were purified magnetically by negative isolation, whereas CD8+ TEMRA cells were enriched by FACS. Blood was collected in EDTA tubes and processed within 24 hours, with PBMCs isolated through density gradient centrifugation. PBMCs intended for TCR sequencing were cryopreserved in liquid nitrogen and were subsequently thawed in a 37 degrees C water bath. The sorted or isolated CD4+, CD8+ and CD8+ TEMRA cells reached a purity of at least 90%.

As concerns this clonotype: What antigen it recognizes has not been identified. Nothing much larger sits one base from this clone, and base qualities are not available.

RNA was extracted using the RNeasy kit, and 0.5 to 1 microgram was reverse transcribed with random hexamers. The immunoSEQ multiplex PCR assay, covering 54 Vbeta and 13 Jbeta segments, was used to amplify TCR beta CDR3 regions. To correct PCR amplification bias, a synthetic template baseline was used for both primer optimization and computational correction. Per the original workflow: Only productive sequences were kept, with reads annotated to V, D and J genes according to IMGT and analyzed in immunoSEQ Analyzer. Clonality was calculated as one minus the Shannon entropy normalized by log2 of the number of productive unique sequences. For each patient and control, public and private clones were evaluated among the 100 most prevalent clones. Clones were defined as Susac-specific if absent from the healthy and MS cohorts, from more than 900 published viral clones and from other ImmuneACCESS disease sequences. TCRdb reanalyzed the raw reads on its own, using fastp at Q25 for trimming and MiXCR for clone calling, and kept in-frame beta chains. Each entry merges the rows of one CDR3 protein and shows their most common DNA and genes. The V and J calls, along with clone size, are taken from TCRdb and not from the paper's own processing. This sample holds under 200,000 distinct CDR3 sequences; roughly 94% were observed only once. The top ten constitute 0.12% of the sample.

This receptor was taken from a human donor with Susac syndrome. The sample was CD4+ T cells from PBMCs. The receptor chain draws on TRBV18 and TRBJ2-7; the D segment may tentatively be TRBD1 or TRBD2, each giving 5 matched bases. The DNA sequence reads TGTGCCAGCTCACAAGGGGACCCGAGCTCCTACGAGCAGTACTTC. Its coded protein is CASSQGDPSSYEQYF.